The 28 T cell receptor beta chains below all came from one sample that was sequenced in a study of T cell repertoires in cytomegalovirus infection. A single record per CDR3 protein comes from TCRdb applying MiXCR to the reads. The data contain nearly 650,000 distinct CDR3 sequences, about 24% of them seen just once; the ten biggest clones take up 7% to 9%. The sample consisted of CD8+ T cells from PBMCs. The receptors here all came from a human donor in good health (CMV status not recorded). Some clones in this sample may be carry-over from other donors' samples.

The CDR3 DNA reads TGCAGTGGGGTCGGGGCAAACTACGAGCAGTACTTC. Translation gives CSGVGANYEQYF. This sequence joins TRBV20-1 and TRBJ2-7; either TRBD1 or TRBD2 may supply D (5 bases each). Per the germline V gene, CDR1 is DFQATT and CDR2 is SNEGSKA (reference sequence). The ends were cut back, 7 bases at V and 3 bases at J, with 13 bases in the middle. This CDR3 has 12 residues.

On this clonotype itself: With a much larger clone just one base away, this may be a read error. This chain connects TRBV7-9 to TRBJ2-5; the D gene is possibly TRBD2 (6 bases). Germline CDR1 is SEHNR and CDR2 is FQNEAQ (reference sequence). The CDR3 length is 16 residues. V dropped 5 bases and J dropped 5 bases, with 21 bases sitting between them. This CDR3 reads CASSTLETSGGETQYF. The CDR3 nucleotides read TGTGCCAGCAGCACTCTCGAAACCTCTGGGGGGGAGACCCAGTACTTC.

The V call is TRBV6-1, the J call TRBJ2-7; the match to TRBD2 covers 9 bases. V shed 5 bases, J shed 2 bases, and the junction held 7 bases outside the gene matches. The CDR3 has 15 residues. In germline, CDR1 is MNHNS, CDR2 SASEGT. Written as DNA, the CDR3 is TGTGCCAGCAGTCAGGGTAGCGGGAGAACCTACGAGCAGTACGTC. Amino acid sequence: CASSQGSGRTYEQYV.

This chain joins TRBV29-1 and TRBJ2-3, with D perhaps matching TRBD2 (6 bases). The germline CDR1 and CDR2 sequences are SQVTM and ANQGSEA. CDR3 size: 14 residues. V was shortened by 3 bases and J by 0 bases, with 10 bases between the two germline ends. The CDR3: CSVEGGWSTDTQYF. The CDR3 DNA reads TGCAGCGTTGAGGGGGGTTGGAGCACAGATACGCAGTATTTT.

Only a few counts were recorded for this clonotype. The chain recombines TRBV15 with TRBJ2-5; a possible D gene is TRBD2 (6 bases). The germline V and J ends were trimmed by 8 bases and 2 bases, with 12 bases remaining between them. This CDR3 comprises 13 residues. Looked up from germline, CDR1 is LNHNV and CDR2 is YYDKDF (reference sequence). The DNA of the CDR3 is TGTGCCACCCGGGAGACAGAACAAGAGACCCAGTACTTC. Translating it yields CATRETEQETQYF.

This clonotype came up a few times. The chain employs TRBV6-2 or TRBV6-3 and TRBJ2-1; 12 nucleotides align to TRBD2. The germline V gene has CDR1 MNHEY and CDR2 SVGEGT. V shed 0 bases, J shed 5 bases, and the junction held 5 bases outside the gene matches. This CDR3 comprises 17 residues. The CDR3 loop is CASSYSILAGGNNEQFF. DNA of the CDR3: TGTGCCAGCAGTTACTCGATACTAGCGGGGGGCAACAATGAGCAGTTCTTC.

The V gene is TRBV5-4, the J gene TRBJ2-1, with TRBD1 identical over 9 bases. Trimming cost V 3 bases and J 7 bases; bases outside gene matches: 8. Germline-derived CDR1 and CDR2 are SGHNT and YYREEE (reference sequence). The CDR3 loop spans 15 amino acids. CDR3 protein: CASSSPGTGPNEQFF. The CDR3 bases are TGTGCCAGCAGCTCCCCCGGGACAGGGCCGAATGAGCAGTTCTTC.

The chain recombines TRBV20-1 with TRBJ2-1, with TRBD2 matching over 8 bases. Germline V gene lookup returns CDR1 DFQATT and CDR2 SNEGSKA (reference sequence). There are 11 residues in the CDR3. Here the CDR3 DNA reads TGCAGCGCGACTAGCGTCAATGAGCAGTTCTTC. The encoded protein is CSATSVNEQFF.

J is TRBJ2-2 and V is TRBV12-3 or TRBV12-4, with a tentative D call TRBD1 (5 bases). This CDR3 is built from 15 residues. The V end was cut by 2 bases, the J end by 2 bases, with 9 bases between. The chain's CDR3 is CASSLFDSNTGELFF. CDR3 nucleotide sequence: TGTGCCAGCAGTTTATTCGACAGCAACACCGGGGAGCTGTTTTTT.

About this clonotype: A much larger clonotype is one base distant, so this may be a read error. The CDR3 region has the DNA TGTGCTGGTGCTCCCGGAGGGAGGCTTGACAATACGCAGTATTTT. It is translated as CAGAPGGRLDNTQYF. The rearrangement links TRBV12-5 to TRBJ2-3, with D perhaps matching TRBD2 (6 bases). The V end was cut by 11 bases, the J end by 7 bases, with 25 bases between. Germline values: CDR1 LGHNT, CDR2 FRNRAP. This CDR3 has 15 amino acids.

V usage is TRBV25-1 and J usage is TRBJ1-1, with 7 bases lining up with TRBD1. Germline V lookup: CDR1 MGHDK, CDR2 SYGVNS. The CDR3 is 15 amino acids. V lost 0 bases and J lost 5; bases outside the gene matches: 6. The DNA for the CDR3 is TGTGCCAGCAGTGAATATTTTTCAGGGGGTACTGAAGCTTTCTTT. Protein: CASSEYFSGGTEAFF. The full variable domain, completed using reference TRBV25-1 and TRBJ1-1, is EADIYQTPRYLVIGTGKKITLECSQTMGHDKMYWYQQDPGMELHLIHYSYGVNSTEKGDLSSESTVSRIRTEHFPLTLESARPSHTSQYLCASSEYFSGGTEAFFGQGTRLTVV.

This clonotype appeared many times. The genes are TRBV28 and TRBJ1-5; D not certain. The CDR3 spans 17 residues. Germline CDR1 MDHEN, CDR2 SYDVKM. The V gene lost 4 bases and the J gene lost 0 bases, with 16 bases spanning the gap. CDR3 sequence (DNA): TGTGCCAGCAGTTGGGCAGGTAGAGGAGATAGCAATCAGCCCCAGCATTTT. The encoded protein is CASSWAGRGDSNQPQHF.

The V and J genes are TRBV28 and TRBJ2-2; TRBD1 or TRBD2 may be the D gene (5 bases each). The ends were cut back, 3 bases at V and 3 bases at J, with 14 bases in the middle. The CDR3 is made up of 16 amino acids. The germline CDR1 and CDR2 sequences are MDHEN and SYDVKM. CDR3 in amino acids: CASSFFRVGDTGELFF. CDR3 DNA sequence: TGTGCCAGCAGTTTTTTCAGGGTCGGGGACACCGGGGAGCTGTTTTTT.

This clonotype was detected a few times. This chain uses TRBV13 with TRBJ1-3; the D gene is possibly TRBD1 (5 bases). This CDR3 contains 18 residues. Germline assignment: CDR1 PRHDT and CDR2 FYEKMQ (reference sequence). Trimming removed 3 bases from V and 0 bases from J, with 18 bases in between. CDR3 residues: CASSFFSGTEVSGNTIYF. The CDR3 DNA reads TGTGCCAGCAGCTTCTTTTCAGGGACCGAGGTCTCTGGAAACACCATATATTTT.

The table lists this clonotype with a few counts. The genes are TRBV29-1 and TRBJ2-3, with 9 bases lining up with TRBD2. With 3 bases clipped from V and 2 bases from J, the junction kept 9 bases outside the gene matches. CDR3 length: 16 residues. The germline CDR1 and CDR2 sequences are SQVTM and ANQGSEA. Here the CDR3 DNA reads TGCAGCGTTGAGGGGGCTAGCGGGGACTTCACAGATACGCAGTATTTT. Translation: CSVEGASGDFTDTQYF.

The chain uses TRBV6-5 and TRBJ2-2; D may be TRBD1 or TRBD2 (5 bases each). Germline V gene lookup returns CDR1 MNHEY and CDR2 SVGAGI. The CDR3 runs to 15 residues. The CDR3 here is CGVGVPGKKGDGLFF. Here the CDR3 DNA reads TGTGGAGTGGGGGTACCGGGGAAGAAAGGAGATGGGCTGTTTTTT.

This rearrangement joins TRBV15 to TRBJ2-2; possible D gene TRBD1, 6 bases. V dropped 5 bases and J dropped 0 bases, with 13 bases sitting between them. The CDR3 has 16 residues. Germline CDR1 LNHNV, CDR2 YYDKDF (reference sequence). The CDR3 DNA is TGTGCCACCAGCGGTCCGACAGGCGCGAACACCGGGGAGCTGTTTTTT. Translated, it gives CATSGPTGANTGELFF.

The chain uses TRBV12-3 or TRBV12-4 and TRBJ1-4; D is ambiguous. V lost 3 bases to trimming and J lost 0 bases, with 11 bases between them. This CDR3 is built from 16 residues. The CDR3 DNA sequence: TGTGCCAGCAGTTTTAAAGGACCAACAACTAATGAAAAACTGTTTTTT. Its protein is CASSFKGPTTNEKLFF.

This clonotype was observed many times. J is TRBJ2-2 and V is TRBV7-2, with a possible D match to TRBD1 (5 bases). CDR1 is SGHTA, CDR2 FQGNSA, per germline. The CDR3 consists of 18 residues. With 5 bases removed from V and 0 bases from J, the gap between germline ends came to 19 bases. The CDR3 nucleotides are TGTGCCAGCAGCCAGACAGTTCGTCGAGCCTCGAACACCGGGGAGCTGTTTTTT. It yields the protein CASSQTVRRASNTGELFF. The variable domain in full, completed from reference TRBV7-2 and TRBJ2-2, reads GAGVSQSPSNKVTEKGKDVELRCDPISGHTALYWYRQSLGQGLEFLIYFQGNSAPDKSGLPSDRFSAERTGGSVSTLTIQRTQQEDSAVYLCASSQTVRRASNTGELFFGEGSRLTVL.

This clonotype was observed a handful of times. The J gene is TRBJ1-2, the V gene TRBV7-9; D is undetermined. The V end lost 5 bases, the J end lost 8 bases, and 12 bases lay between the germline ends. CDR1 is SEHNR and CDR2 is FQNEAQ in the germline V gene (reference sequence). The CDR3 spans 12 residues. The DNA of the CDR3 is TGTGCCAGCAGCCTTCCATGGGCCGGCTACACCTTC. This sequence encodes CASSLPWAGYTF.

This clonotype has more than one count but fewer than ten. This sequence joins TRBV20-1 and TRBJ1-5; D gene unclear. Germline V gene lookup returns CDR1 DFQATT and CDR2 SNEGSKA (reference sequence). Trimming shortened V by 5 bases and J by 7 bases, and 15 bases separated the two germline ends. This CDR3 spans 13 amino acids. The CDR3 nucleotides read TGCAGTGCTGCCCCACATCCCACCCAGCCCCAGCATTTT. Translation: CSAAPHPTQPQHF.

Remarks on this clonotype: Relative to the germline gene, one junction end is altered; a read error may explain this. This chain links TRBV7-8 with TRBJ2-2, with no clear D. CDR1 SGHVS and CDR2 FQNEAQ come from the germline V gene. CDR3 length: 15 residues. DNA of the CDR3: TGTGCCAGCAACTTAGCTGGGGTGAACACCGGGGAGCTGTTTTTT. It translates to CASNLAGVNTGELFF.

This clonotype has only a few counts. The rearrangement joins TRBV29-1 to TRBJ2-1, with 7 bases matching TRBD1. Trimming at V came to 6 bases and at J to 8 bases, leaving 13 bases not matched to a gene. The germline CDR1 and CDR2 sequences are SQVTM and ANQGSEA. CDR3 size: 14 residues. CDR3 bases: TGCAGCGTCGTCCCGGGCTTAGGGGGCTATGAGCAGTTCTTC. Protein sequence: CSVVPGLGGYEQFF.

The chain recombines TRBV29-1 with TRBJ2-7, with D unclear. This CDR3 contains 11 residues. Germline V CDR1 and CDR2: SQVTM, ANQGSEA. The V end lost 4 bases, the J end lost 3 bases, and 7 bases lay between the germline ends. CDR3 bases: TGCAGCGTTGTTGTCGGCTACGAGCAGTACGTC. This sequence encodes CSVVVGYEQYV.

This clonotype was detected a few times. The CDR3 loop is CSARDRGEGGPYSYEQYF. DNA for the CDR3: TGCAGTGCTAGAGATAGAGGGGAGGGGGGGCCCTATTCCTACGAGCAGTACTTC. The rearrangement links TRBV20-1 to TRBJ2-7, with a tentative D call TRBD2 (7 bases). Germline-derived CDR1 and CDR2 are DFQATT and SNEGSKA (reference sequence). This CDR3 contains 18 residues. V dropped 0 bases and J dropped 1 base, with 22 bases sitting between them.

This clonotype showed up many times. The chain has TRBV6-6 and TRBJ1-1; D gene uncertain. Trimming cost V 2 bases and J 3 bases, with 7 bases left between them. There are 13 residues in the CDR3. CDR1 and CDR2 from the germline V gene are MNHNY and SVGAGI (reference sequence). The CDR3 here is CASSYEWDTEAFF. CDR3 nucleotides: TGTGCCAGCAGTTACGAGTGGGACACTGAAGCTTTCTTT.

This clonotype has at least ten counts. The CDR3 here is CASSYFSGVGTDTQYF. The CDR3, as DNA: TGTGCCAGCAGCTATTTTAGCGGGGTTGGCACAGATACGCAGTATTTT. The genes are TRBV7-2 and TRBJ2-3, with 8 bases fitting TRBD2. Trimming cost V 4 bases and J 1 base; bases outside gene matches: 7. CDR3 length: 16 amino acids. The germline CDR1 and CDR2 sequences are SGHTA and FQGNSA. Drawing the rest from reference TRBV7-2 and TRBJ2-3, the complete variable domain is GAGVSQSPSNKVTEKGKDVELRCDPISGHTALYWYRQSLGQGLEFLIYFQGNSAPDKSGLPSDRFSAERTGGSVSTLTIQRTQQEDSAVYLCASSYFSGVGTDTQYFGPGTRLTVL.

The V gene is TRBV10-3, the J gene TRBJ2-3; tentatively, D is TRBD2 (6 bases). The CDR3 has 14 residues. The V gene's germline CDR1 is ENHRY and CDR2 SYGVKD. Between the trimmed V and J ends, which lost 7 bases and 4 bases, there was a span of 15 bases. CDR3 amino acids: CAITRDSRPDTQYF. In DNA form, the CDR3 reads TGTGCCATCACCCGGGACTCCAGGCCAGATACGCAGTATTTT.